This T cell receptor beta chain was profiled in a study of human T cells and chemical hapten exposure. CDR3 length: 13 amino acids. Trimming removed 7 bases at V and 4 bases at J, with 8 bases between. Indicated time point: patch test 3, about 24 weeks after DPC sensitization. Treatment of the sample: therapeutic diphenylcyclopropenone sensitization with weekly scalp DPC. TCRdb ran MiXCR on the RACE reads and lists one entry per CDR3 protein. The sample carries some 180,000 distinct CDR3 sequences, roughly a quarter recorded once. This receptor was taken from a woman aged 35 to 49 with alopecia areata. Some clones in this sample may be carry-over from other donors' samples. V gene TRBV12-3 or TRBV12-4 combines with J gene TRBJ2-6; D not resolved. The starting material was whole blood, obtained in connection with sensitization to the hapten diphenylcyclopropenone (DPC). CDR3 DNA: TGTGCCAGCACACTCTCAGGGGCCAACGTCCTGACTTTC. Translated, it gives CASTLSGANVLTF.